This T cell receptor (beta chain) was identified during a study of T cell repertoires in cytomegalovirus infection (dated by TCRdb to the late 2010s). Looking at the study overall: The HLA type of each donor mattered for the analysis, because public TCR beta signatures pointed to carriage of CMV infection along with the matching HLA type. Points the paper makes about the study in general: Carriers of CMV infection plus the relevant HLA type were discriminated by the cumulative frequency of public TCR beta family members in the study cohort and in an independent roughly 370-donor cohort. The ex vivo response was dominated by HLA-C-restricted CMV-specific TCR beta clonotypes, which also provided the single most frequent clonotype in two of eight donors.

Points on this clonotype: This receptor's antigen is unknown. The sample holds no much larger clone one base away, and base qualities are not on file.

Sequencing was carried out with an Illumina HiSeq 1500. The public reads were reprocessed in TCRdb via fastp at Q25 and MiXCR, keeping in-frame beta chains. For every CDR3 protein sequence, its rows merge into one entry that carries the most common genes and DNA. This sample is represented by 450,000 to 600,000 distinct CDR3 sequences; about 11% of them were singletons. Of the sample, approximately 10% falls within the top ten clones. The CDR3 runs 13 residues from the cysteine to the phenylalanine. The retained sequence is limited to the CDR3, 39 bases, with the frame set at the first base. V loses 3 bases, J loses 6 bases, and the germline ends lie 15 bases apart. Via the germline V gene (reference sequence), CDR1 is DFQATT and CDR2 SNEGSKA.

The rearrangement joined TRBV20-1 to TRBJ2-7; matching of 5 bases hints at TRBD1 as the D gene. The sequenced sample consisted of PBMCs. This receptor was taken from a human donor in good health (CMV status not recorded). Some clones in this sample may be carry-over from other donors' samples. The nucleotide sequence reads as follows: TGCAGTGCTAGTAAGTCAGGGTATGGCGAGCAGTACTTC. This sequence encodes CSASKSGYGEQYF.